This record concerns one T cell receptor beta chain sequence. No antigen is known for it. Base quality data are lacking; no much larger clone is found one base away. TCRbeta CDR3 regions were amplified from genomic DNA by means of the immunoSEQ Assay, a bias-controlled multiplex PCR. Concerning the study's data processing: The number of nucleated cells in each sample was estimated by amplification of reference gene primers within the assay. To quantify the absolute abundance of each unique TCRbeta CDR3 rearrangement, sequence reads were collapsed and filtered. For each sample, productive Simpson clonality was calculated by taking the square root of Simpson's diversity index across productive rearrangements. As stored in TCRdb, this immuneACCESS dataset retains in-frame rearrangements with V and J assigned. A fraction of the clones does not appear; measured against another copy, unresolved V genes explain less than half of the discrepancy, and the remainder lacks a known reason. That table furnishes V, J and clone size, whereas the DNA furnished D and trimming. This sample is represented by approximately 130,000 clones; approximately 84% of them were singletons. About 13% of the sample comes from the top ten.

Each collaborating institution followed its own protocols to collect whole blood in K2EDTA tubes. For TCRbeta analysis, collaborators shipped samples as frozen whole blood, isolated PBMCs, or DNA extracted from either of those sample types. This entry is derived from a study of blood T cell repertoires in COVID-19 (dated by TCRdb to about 2020). In terms of the full investigation: Samples from collaborators originated in the United States, Italy and Spain and spanned both the acute and convalescent phases of COVID-19. The dataset comprised deeply sampled blood TCRbeta repertoires from subjects exposed to, actively infected with, or recovered from COVID-19. The material from the prospective study consisted of cDNA or gDNA derived from T cells, B-cell-depleted T cells, or PBMCs. The repertoires were released in a freely available public database intended as a resource for research on the immune response to SARS-CoV-2. Sample metadata almost always included a de-identified subject ID, COVID-19 status, age in years and sex. HLA class I and class II types, where available, came from metadata supplied by the sample provider rather than from assay-based typing. Samples were obtained from the ongoing ImmuneRACE study (first 160 participants) and from about 1,300 subjects provided by 6 global collaborators. Study-wide conclusions, independent of this receptor: The amount of clinical and demographic metadata varied by source and participant and was provided uncurated.

V sheds 5 bases and J sheds 6 bases, leaving 14 bases between their ends. Looking up the germline V gene yields CDR1 SGHDT and CDR2 YYEEEE. The CDR3 starts with the cysteine, ends with the phenylalanine, and has 14 residues. Only the CDR3 part of the read is kept: 42 bases, read in frame from the first base. The TCR comes from a human donor in a cohort sampled during active COVID-19. Sequencing used peripheral blood. The sequence is built from TRBV5-6 and TRBJ2-2; TRBD2 is possibly the D segment (5 matching bases). The CDR3 region reads CASSRVGVPGELFF. The DNA is TGTGCCAGCAGTAGAGTCGGGGTCCCCGGGGAGCTGTTTTTT.